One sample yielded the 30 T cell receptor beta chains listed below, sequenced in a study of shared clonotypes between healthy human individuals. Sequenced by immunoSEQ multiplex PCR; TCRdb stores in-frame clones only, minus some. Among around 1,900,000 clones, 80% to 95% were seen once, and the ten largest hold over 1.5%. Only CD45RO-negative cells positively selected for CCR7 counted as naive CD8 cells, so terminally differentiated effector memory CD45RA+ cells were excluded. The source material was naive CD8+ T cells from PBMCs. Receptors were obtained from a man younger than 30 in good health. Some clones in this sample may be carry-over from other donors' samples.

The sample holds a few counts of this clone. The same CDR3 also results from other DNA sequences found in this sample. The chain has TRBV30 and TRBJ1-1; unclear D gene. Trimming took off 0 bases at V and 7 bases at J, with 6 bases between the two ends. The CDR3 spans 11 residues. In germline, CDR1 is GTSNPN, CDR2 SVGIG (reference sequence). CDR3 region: CAWSVGIEAFF. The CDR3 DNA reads TGTGCCTGGAGTGTTGGGATTGAAGCTTTCTTT.

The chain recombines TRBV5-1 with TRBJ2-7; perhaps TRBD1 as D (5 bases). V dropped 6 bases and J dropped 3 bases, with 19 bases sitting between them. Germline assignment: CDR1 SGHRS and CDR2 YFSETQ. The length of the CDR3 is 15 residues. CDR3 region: CASTTRPDSDYEQYF. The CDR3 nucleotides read TGCGCCAGCACGACCCGGCCCGACAGCGACTACGAGCAGTACTTC.

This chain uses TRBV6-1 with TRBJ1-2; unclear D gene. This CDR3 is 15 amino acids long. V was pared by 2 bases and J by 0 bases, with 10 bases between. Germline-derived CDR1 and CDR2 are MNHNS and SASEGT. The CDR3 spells CASSERADANYGYTF. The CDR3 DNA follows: TGTGCCAGCAGTGAAAGGGCAGACGCTAACTATGGCTACACCTTC.

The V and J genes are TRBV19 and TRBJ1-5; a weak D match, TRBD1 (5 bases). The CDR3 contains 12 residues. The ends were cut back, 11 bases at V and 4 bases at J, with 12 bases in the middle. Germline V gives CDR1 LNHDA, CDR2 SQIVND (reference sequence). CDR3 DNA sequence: TGTGCCGGGGGATATAGAAATCAGCCCCAGCATTTT. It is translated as CAGGYRNQPQHF.

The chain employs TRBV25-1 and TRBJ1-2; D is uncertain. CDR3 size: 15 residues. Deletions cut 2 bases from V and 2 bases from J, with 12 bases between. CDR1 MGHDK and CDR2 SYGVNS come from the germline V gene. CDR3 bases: TGTGCCAGCAGTGAAGGCGGAAGCTCAAACTATGGCTACACCTTC. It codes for CASSEGGSSNYGYTF.

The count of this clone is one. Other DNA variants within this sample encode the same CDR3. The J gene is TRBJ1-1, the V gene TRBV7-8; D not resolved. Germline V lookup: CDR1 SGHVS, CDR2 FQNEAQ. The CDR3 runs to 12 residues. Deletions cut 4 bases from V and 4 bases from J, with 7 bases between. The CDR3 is CASSSRGTEAFF. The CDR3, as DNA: TGTGCCAGCAGCTCGCGGGGCACTGAAGCTTTCTTT.

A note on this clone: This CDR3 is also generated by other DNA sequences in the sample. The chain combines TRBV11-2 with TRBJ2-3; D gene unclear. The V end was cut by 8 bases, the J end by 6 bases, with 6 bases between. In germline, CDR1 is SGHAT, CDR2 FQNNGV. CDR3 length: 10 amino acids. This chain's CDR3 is CASRGDTQYF. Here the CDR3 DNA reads TGTGCCAGCCGAGGCGATACGCAGTATTTT. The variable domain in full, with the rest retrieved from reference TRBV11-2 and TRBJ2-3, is EAGVAQSPRYKIIEKRQSVAFWCNPISGHATLYWYQQILGQGPKLLIQFQNNGVVDDSQLPKDRFSAERLKGVDSTLKIQPAKLEDSAVYLCASRGDTQYFGPGTRLTVL.

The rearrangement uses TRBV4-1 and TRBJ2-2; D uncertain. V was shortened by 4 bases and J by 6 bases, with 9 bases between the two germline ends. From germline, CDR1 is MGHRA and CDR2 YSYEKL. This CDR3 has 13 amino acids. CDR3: CASSLRYAGELFF. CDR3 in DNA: TGCGCCAGCAGCCTCCGTTACGCCGGGGAGCTGTTTTTT.

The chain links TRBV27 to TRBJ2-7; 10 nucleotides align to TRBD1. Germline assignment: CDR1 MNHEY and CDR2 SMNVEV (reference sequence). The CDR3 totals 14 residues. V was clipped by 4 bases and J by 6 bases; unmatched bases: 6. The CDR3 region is CASSWTGGGFEQYF. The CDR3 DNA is TGTGCCAGCAGTTGGACAGGGGGTGGTTTCGAGCAGTACTTC.

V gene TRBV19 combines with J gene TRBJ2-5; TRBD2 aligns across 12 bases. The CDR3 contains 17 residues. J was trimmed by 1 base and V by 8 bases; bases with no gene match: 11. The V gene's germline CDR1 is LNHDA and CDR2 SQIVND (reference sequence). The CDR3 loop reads CASSELAGGPIQETQYF. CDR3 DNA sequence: TGTGCCAGTTCCGAGCTAGCGGGAGGGCCTATCCAAGAGACCCAGTACTTC.

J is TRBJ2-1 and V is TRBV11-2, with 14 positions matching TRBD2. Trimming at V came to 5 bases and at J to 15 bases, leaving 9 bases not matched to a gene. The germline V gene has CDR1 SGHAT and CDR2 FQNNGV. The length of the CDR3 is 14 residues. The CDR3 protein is CASSPPGGLAGGFF. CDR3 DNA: TGTGCCAGCAGCCCGCCCGGAGGACTAGCGGGAGGGTTCTTC.

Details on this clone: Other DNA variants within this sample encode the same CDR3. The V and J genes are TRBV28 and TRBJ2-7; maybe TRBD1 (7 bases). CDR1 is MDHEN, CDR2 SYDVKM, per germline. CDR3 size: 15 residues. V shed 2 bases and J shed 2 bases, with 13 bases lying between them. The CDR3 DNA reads TGTGCCAGCAGTTTAGGTCCAGGGGGGACCTACGAGCAGTACTTC. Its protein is CASSLGPGGTYEQYF.

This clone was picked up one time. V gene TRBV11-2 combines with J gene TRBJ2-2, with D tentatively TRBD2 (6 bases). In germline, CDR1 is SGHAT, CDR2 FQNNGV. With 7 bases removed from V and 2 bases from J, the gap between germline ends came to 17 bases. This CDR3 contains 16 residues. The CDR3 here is CASTAPEGVNTGELFF. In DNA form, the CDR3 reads TGTGCCAGCACCGCGCCGGAGGGTGTTAACACCGGGGAGCTGTTTTTT.

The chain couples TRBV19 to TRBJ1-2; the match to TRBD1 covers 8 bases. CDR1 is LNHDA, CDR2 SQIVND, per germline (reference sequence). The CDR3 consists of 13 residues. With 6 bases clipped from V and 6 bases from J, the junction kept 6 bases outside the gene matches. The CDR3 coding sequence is TGTGCCAGTAGAAGAAGACAGGGGCATGGCTACACCTTC. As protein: CASRRRQGHGYTF.

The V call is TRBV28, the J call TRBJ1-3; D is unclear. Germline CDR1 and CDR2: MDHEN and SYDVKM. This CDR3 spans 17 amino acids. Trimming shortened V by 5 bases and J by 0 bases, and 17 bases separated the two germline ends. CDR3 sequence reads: CASSPTTFLTSGNTIYF. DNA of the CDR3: TGTGCCAGCAGTCCAACGACATTTCTCACCTCTGGAAACACCATATATTTT.

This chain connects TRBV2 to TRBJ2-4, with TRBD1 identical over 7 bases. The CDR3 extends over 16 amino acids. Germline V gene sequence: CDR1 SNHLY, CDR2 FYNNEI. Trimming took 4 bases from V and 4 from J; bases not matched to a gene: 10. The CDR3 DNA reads TGTGCCAGCAGTGCAATCCTACAGGGGTCTAAAAACATTCAGTACTTC. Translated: CASSAILQGSKNIQYF.

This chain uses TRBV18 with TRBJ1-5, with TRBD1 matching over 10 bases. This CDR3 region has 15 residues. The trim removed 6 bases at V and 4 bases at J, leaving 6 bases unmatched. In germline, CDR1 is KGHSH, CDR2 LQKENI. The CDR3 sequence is CASSLGQGFNQPQHF. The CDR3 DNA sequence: TGTGCCAGCTCGCTGGGACAGGGGTTTAATCAGCCCCAGCATTTT.

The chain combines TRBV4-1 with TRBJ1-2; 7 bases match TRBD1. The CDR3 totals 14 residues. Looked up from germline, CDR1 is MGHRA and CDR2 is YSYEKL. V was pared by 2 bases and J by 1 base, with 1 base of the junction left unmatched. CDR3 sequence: CASSQRQGNYGYTF. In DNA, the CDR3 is TGCGCCAGCAGCCAACGACAGGGTAACTATGGCTACACCTTC.

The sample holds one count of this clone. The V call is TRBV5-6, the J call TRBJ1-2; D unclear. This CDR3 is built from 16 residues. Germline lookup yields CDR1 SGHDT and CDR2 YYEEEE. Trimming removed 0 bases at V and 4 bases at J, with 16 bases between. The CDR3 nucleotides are TGTGCCAGCAGCTTGGGTACCGCCCAACTAACCTATGGCTACACCTTC. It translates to CASSLGTAQLTYGYTF.

This CDR3 is CATSRDVSPHEQFF. The CDR3 DNA sequence: TGTGCCACCAGCAGAGATGTTTCCCCCCATGAGCAGTTCTTC. The chain combines TRBV15 with TRBJ2-1; no reliable D call. V was pared by 0 bases and J by 8 bases, with 11 bases between. CDR3 size: 14 residues. Germline CDR1 LNHNV, CDR2 YYDKDF (reference sequence).

CDR3 sequence: CSVGPGNYEQYF. The CDR3 nucleotides are TGCAGCGTCGGCCCAGGGAACTACGAGCAGTACTTC. This chain uses TRBV29-1 with TRBJ2-7; D perhaps matches TRBD1 (5 bases). V was cut by 6 bases and J by 3 bases, with 12 bases left in between. The CDR3 consists of 12 residues. Germline CDR1 is SQVTM and CDR2 is ANQGSEA.

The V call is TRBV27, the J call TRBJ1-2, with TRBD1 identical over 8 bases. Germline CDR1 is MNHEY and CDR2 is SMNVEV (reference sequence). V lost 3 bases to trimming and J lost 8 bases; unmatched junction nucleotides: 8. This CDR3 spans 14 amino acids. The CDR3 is CASSFSGGGRGYTF. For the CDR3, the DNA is TGTGCCAGCAGTTTTTCAGGGGGCGGTAGGGGCTACACCTTC.

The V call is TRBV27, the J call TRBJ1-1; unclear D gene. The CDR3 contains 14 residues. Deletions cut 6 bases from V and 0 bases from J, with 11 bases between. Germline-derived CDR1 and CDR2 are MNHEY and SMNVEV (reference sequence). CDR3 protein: CASSEVTMNTEAFF. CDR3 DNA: TGTGCCAGCAGCGAGGTGACCATGAACACTGAAGCTTTCTTT.

The CDR3 bases are TGTGCCAGCAGTTACCAGTTTAGCACAGATACGCAGTATTTT. Its translation is CASSYQFSTDTQYF. This chain connects TRBV6-5 to TRBJ2-3; D is undetermined. V was pared by 2 bases and J by 0 bases, with 6 bases between. Germline-derived CDR1 and CDR2 are MNHEY and SVGAGI. The CDR3 is 14 residues long.

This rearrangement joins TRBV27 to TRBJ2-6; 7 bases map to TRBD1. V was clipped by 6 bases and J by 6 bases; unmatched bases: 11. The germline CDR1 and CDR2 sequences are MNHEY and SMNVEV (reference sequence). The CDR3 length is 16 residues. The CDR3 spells CASSSHGQDPANVLTF. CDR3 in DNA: TGTGCCAGCAGCTCCCACGGACAGGACCCGGCCAACGTCCTGACTTTC. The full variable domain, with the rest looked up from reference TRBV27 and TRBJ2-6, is EAQVTQNPRYLITVTGKKLTVTCSQNMNHEYMSWYRQDPGLGLRQIYYSMNVEVTDKGDVPEGYKVSRKEKRNFPLILESPSPNQTSLYFCASSSHGQDPANVLTFGAGSRLTVL.

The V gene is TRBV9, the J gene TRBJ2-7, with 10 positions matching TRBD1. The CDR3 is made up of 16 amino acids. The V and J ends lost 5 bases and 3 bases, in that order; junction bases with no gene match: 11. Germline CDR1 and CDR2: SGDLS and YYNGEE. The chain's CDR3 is CASSASGTGDYYEQYF. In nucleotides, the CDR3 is TGTGCCAGCAGTGCTTCCGGGACAGGGGACTACTACGAGCAGTACTTC.

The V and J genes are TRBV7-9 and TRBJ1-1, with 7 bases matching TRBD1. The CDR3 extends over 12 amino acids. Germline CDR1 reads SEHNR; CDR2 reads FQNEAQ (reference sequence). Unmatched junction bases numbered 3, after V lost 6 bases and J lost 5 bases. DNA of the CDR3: TGTGCCAGCAGAGAGGACAGGACTGAAGCTTTCTTT. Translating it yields CASREDRTEAFF.

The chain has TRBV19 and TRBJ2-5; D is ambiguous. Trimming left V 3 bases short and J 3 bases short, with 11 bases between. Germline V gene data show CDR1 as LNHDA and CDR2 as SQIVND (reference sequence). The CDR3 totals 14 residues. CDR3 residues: CASSMGFIKETQYF. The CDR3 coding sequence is TGTGCCAGTAGTATGGGTTTCATTAAAGAGACCCAGTACTTC. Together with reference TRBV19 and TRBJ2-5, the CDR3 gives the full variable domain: DGGITQSPKYLFRKEGQNVTLSCEQNLNHDAMYWYRQDPGQGLRLIYYSQIVNDFQKGDIAEGYSVSREKKESFPLTVTSAQKNPTAFYLCASSMGFIKETQYFGPGTRLLVL.

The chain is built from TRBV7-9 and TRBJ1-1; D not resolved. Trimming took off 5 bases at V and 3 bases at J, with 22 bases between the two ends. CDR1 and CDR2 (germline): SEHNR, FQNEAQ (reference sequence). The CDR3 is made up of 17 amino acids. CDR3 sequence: CASSPQEVLTLDTEAFF. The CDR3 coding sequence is TGTGCCAGCAGCCCTCAGGAGGTCCTGACTTTGGACACTGAAGCTTTCTTT.

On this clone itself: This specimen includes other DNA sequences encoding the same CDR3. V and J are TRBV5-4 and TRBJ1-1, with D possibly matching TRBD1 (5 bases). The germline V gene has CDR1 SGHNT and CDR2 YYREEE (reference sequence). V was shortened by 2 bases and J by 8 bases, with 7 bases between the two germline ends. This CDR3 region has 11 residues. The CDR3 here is CASSFGGEAFF. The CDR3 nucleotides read TGTGCCAGCAGCTTTGGGGGAGAAGCTTTCTTT.